The clone carrying this TCR beta chain was observed a handful of times. What it binds is unknown. The data belong to a study of cytomegalovirus exposure and HLA in healthy donors. Regarding the study as a whole: That first-cohort TCR clusters tended to co-occur in the approximately 110 validation repertoires was found in a later analysis.

The CDR3 runs 14 residues. CDR1 is MRHNA, CDR2 SNTAGT, per germline. The V end was cut by 6 bases, the J end by 0 bases, with 11 bases between. Measured with immunoSEQ multiplex PCR; TCRdb has only the in-frame clones, and not every one. This sample has some 140,000 clones, with about 86% found just once. The sample consisted of PBMCs. The receptor's source is a human donor in good health. The chain links TRBV6-4 to TRBJ1-1, with D maybe TRBD1 (6 bases). In DNA form, the CDR3 reads TGTGCCAGCAGGGAAGGGGGGGTGAACACTGAAGCTTTCTTT. This translates into CASREGGVNTEAFF.